This T cell receptor (beta chain) is from a study of blood T cell repertoires in COVID-19. Per the original data handling: The assay estimated nucleated cells by amplifying reference gene primers. Generated by immunoSEQ multiplex PCR, the TCRdb table keeps only in-frame clones and is missing some. For V, J and clone size, that table is used; D and trimming come from the DNA. The repertoire has roughly 460,000 clones, approximately 90% of them found once; the top ten carry roughly 0.84%. The TCR sequence derives from a young man with COVID-19, enrolled during active disease. Sequencing was performed on peripheral blood.

CDR3: CASSHLGQNAYNEQFF. DNA of the CDR3: TGTGCCAGCAGCCACCTGGGGCAGAACGCCTACAATGAGCAGTTCTTC. The genes are TRBV14 and TRBJ2-1, with D maybe TRBD1 (5 bases). V was cut by 3 bases and J by 2 bases, with 14 bases left in between. The CDR3 loop spans 16 amino acids. Germline assignment: CDR1 SGHDN and CDR2 FVKESK. The complete variable domain, with remaining parts taken from reference TRBV14 and TRBJ2-1, reads EAGVTQFPSHSVIEKGQTVTLRCDPISGHDNLYWYRRVMGKEIKFLLHFVKESKQDESGMPNNRFLAERTGGTYSTLKVQPAELEDSGVYFCASSHLGQNAYNEQFFGPGTRLTVL.